The present T cell receptor beta chain was sequenced within a study of T cell responses to AZD1222 COVID-19 vaccine. Study conclusions and caveats: Repertoire sampling occurred only after the peak T cell response. As reported, nearly half of all spike-specific TCRs target variant regions that are unmutated. Only five to seven AZD1222 recipients were seropositive at baseline. Possibly, clonal diversity was underestimated; donors were largely white British and included more females.

Trimming cost V 6 bases and J 4 bases, with 19 bases left between them. The CDR3 consists of 16 residues. CDR1 is LNHDA and CDR2 is SQIVND in the germline V gene (reference sequence). Generated by immunoSEQ multiplex PCR, the TCRdb table keeps only in-frame clones and is missing some. This table has over 100,000 clones, 85% to 90% appearing once. About this clone: What it recognizes is unknown.

The chain is built from TRBV19 and TRBJ1-5, with D possibly matching TRBD1 (5 bases). The TCR sequence derives from an adult in good health. This specimen consisted of peripheral blood, obtained on day 0 of AZD1222 vaccination. The CDR3 loop reads CASRGQWFGGNQPQHF. The CDR3 bases are TGTGCCAGTAGGGGCCAGTGGTTCGGGGGAAATCAGCCCCAGCATTTT.